These 27 T cell receptor beta chains were sequenced from one sample in a study of beta chain features in type 1 diabetes. Sequencing targeted expressed TCRB transcripts, as all isolated RNA had been reverse transcribed. Clones were sequenced by immunoSEQ multiplex PCR, and TCRdb holds only the in-frame ones, with some missing. Found here are 680,000 or so clones, about 16% of them singletons; the top ten hold around 0.1%. Sequencing was performed on naive CD4+ T cells from blood. Receptor source: a man aged 18 to 29 in good health.

V gene TRBV7-9 combines with J gene TRBJ1-2, with TRBD1 matching over 8 bases. This CDR3 is 14 amino acids long. Germline V gene sequence: CDR1 SEHNR, CDR2 FQNEAQ (reference sequence). The trim removed 11 bases at V and 2 bases at J, leaving 10 bases unmatched. The CDR3 sequence is CALGQGRSNYGYTF. The CDR3 DNA follows: TGTGCCCTCGGACAGGGAAGGTCGAACTATGGCTACACCTTC.

This clone has more than one count but fewer than ten. This chain uses TRBV28 with TRBJ2-1, with 10 bases lining up with TRBD1. Unmatched junction bases numbered 2, after V lost 6 bases and J lost 6 bases. The CDR3 runs to 13 residues. CDR1 and CDR2 from the germline V gene are MDHEN and SYDVKM. The CDR3 sequence: CASRTGGINEQFF. In nucleotides, the CDR3 is TGTGCCAGCAGGACAGGGGGCATCAATGAGCAGTTCTTC.

V and J are TRBV7-9 and TRBJ1-1, with D possibly TRBD1 on 5 matching bases. This CDR3 is 17 amino acids long. The germline V gene encodes CDR1 SEHNR and CDR2 FQNEAQ (reference sequence). With 4 bases removed from V and 1 base from J, the gap between germline ends came to 19 bases. The CDR3 region has the DNA TGTGCCAGCAGCTCCCCCCTAGCGGTCGGGACGAACACTGAAGCTTTCTTT. Translating gives CASSSPLAVGTNTEAFF.

The chain is built from TRBV4-1 and TRBJ2-1, with D unclear. V gave up 3 bases and J gave up 7 bases, with 7 bases separating them. Germline CDR1 and CDR2: MGHRA and YSYEKL. The CDR3 is 12 residues long. CDR3 bases: TGCGCCAGCAGCCAGCCCCGAAATGAGCAGTTCTTC. It specifies CASSQPRNEQFF.

The sample holds a few counts of this clone. The chain joins TRBV28 to TRBJ1-5, with D hard to call. V dropped 4 bases and J dropped 5 bases, with 12 bases sitting between them. The CDR3 totals 14 residues. The germline gives CDR1 MDHEN, CDR2 SYDVKM. DNA of the CDR3: TGTGCCAGCAGTTCCACCCACGGGGATCAGCCCCAGCATTTT. Its translation is CASSSTHGDQPQHF.

This clone was observed a handful of times. The chain links TRBV29-1 to TRBJ2-1; TRBD1 aligns across 8 bases. CDR1 is SQVTM and CDR2 is ANQGSEA in the germline V gene. The CDR3 sequence is 16 residues long. V was pared by 6 bases and J by 1 base, with 11 bases of the junction left unmatched. The CDR3 reads CSVSHPGQVSYNEQFF. CDR3 nucleotide sequence: TGCAGCGTAAGCCATCCGGGACAGGTTTCCTACAATGAGCAGTTCTTC.

This clone was seen a few times. This sequence joins TRBV19 and TRBJ2-7; possible D gene TRBD1, 5 bases. V lost 4 bases and J 0 bases, leaving 7 bases between the germline ends. The CDR3 spans 13 residues. The V gene's germline CDR1 is LNHDA and CDR2 SQIVND (reference sequence). The CDR3 nucleotides are TGTGCCAGTAGTAGACAGATCTCCTACGAGCAGTACTTC. As protein: CASSRQISYEQYF.

This clone was seen a handful of times. This chain links TRBV6-4 with TRBJ2-1, with a weak D call TRBD1 (5 bases). Between the trimmed V and J ends, which lost 6 bases and 0 bases, there was a span of 12 bases. Germline CDR1 MRHNA, CDR2 SNTAGT. The CDR3 spans 15 residues. In nucleotides, the CDR3 is TGTGCCAGCAGCCCCCAGGGCATCTCCTACAATGAGCAGTTCTTC. Its protein product is CASSPQGISYNEQFF.

Only a few counts were recorded for this clone. The chain employs TRBV27 and TRBJ2-7, with 7 positions matching TRBD1. Losses at the gene ends were 0 bases for V and 5 bases for J; bases not matched to a gene: 7. The germline CDR1 and CDR2 sequences are MNHEY and SMNVEV (reference sequence). This CDR3 has 15 residues. The chain's CDR3 is CASSLSMGQLNEQYF. The CDR3 region has the DNA TGTGCCAGCAGTTTATCGATGGGACAGTTGAACGAGCAGTACTTC.

This clone was counted between two and nine times. The chain recombines TRBV11-2 with TRBJ2-7; either TRBD1 or TRBD2 may fit D (6 bases each). With 5 bases removed from V and 5 bases from J, the gap between germline ends came to 22 bases. CDR3 length: 16 amino acids. The germline V gene encodes CDR1 SGHAT and CDR2 FQNNGV. CDR3 amino acids: CASSGVRGRRGDEQYF. The DNA of the CDR3 is TGTGCCAGCAGCGGAGTACGGGGGCGCAGAGGTGACGAGCAGTACTTC. The full variable domain, its missing parts supplied by reference TRBV11-2 and TRBJ2-7, is EAGVAQSPRYKIIEKRQSVAFWCNPISGHATLYWYQQILGQGPKLLIQFQNNGVVDDSQLPKDRFSAERLKGVDSTLKIQPAKLEDSAVYLCASSGVRGRRGDEQYFGPGTRLTVT.

This clone was recorded a few times. The chain uses TRBV4-1 and TRBJ2-3; unclear D gene. Per germline, CDR1 MGHRA and CDR2 YSYEKL. Trimming removed 0 bases from V and 4 bases from J, with 14 bases in between. This CDR3 spans 16 amino acids. For the CDR3, the DNA is TGCGCCAGCAGCCAAGATATCAGGTTTGGGCCAGATACGCAGTATTTT. As protein: CASSQDIRFGPDTQYF.

The rearrangement uses TRBV4-3 and TRBJ2-4; possible D gene TRBD1, 6 bases. The CDR3 runs 14 residues. V dropped 4 bases and J dropped 7 bases, with 14 bases sitting between them. Germline values: CDR1 LGHNA, CDR2 YSLEER. The CDR3 loop reads CASSPQMQGNIQYF. CDR3 nucleotides: TGCGCCAGCAGCCCACAAATGCAGGGGAACATTCAGTACTTC.

This clone came up once. The CDR3 here is CASSRAGANYGYTF. Here the CDR3 DNA reads TGCGCCAGCAGCCGGGCAGGGGCGAACTATGGCTACACCTTC. This rearrangement joins TRBV4-3 to TRBJ1-2; possible D gene TRBD1, 6 bases. Germline CDR1 reads LGHNA; CDR2 reads YSLEER. The CDR3 runs to 14 residues. V dropped 4 bases and J dropped 2 bases, with 11 bases sitting between them.

The rearrangement links TRBV28 to TRBJ2-7; TRBD2 matches at 10 bases. The V segment lost 6 bases and the J segment 2 bases; nucleotides outside the gene matches: 4. The CDR3 totals 14 residues. Germline V CDR1 and CDR2: MDHEN, SYDVKM. For the CDR3, the DNA is TGTGCCAGCAGCCAAAGCGGGGGGGCCTACGAGCAGTACTTC. This encodes CASSQSGGAYEQYF. The full variable domain, its missing parts supplied by reference TRBV28 and TRBJ2-7, is DVKVTQSSRYLVKRTGEKVFLECVQDMDHENMFWYRQDPGLGLRLIYFSYDVKMKEKGDIPEGYSVSREKKERFSLILESASTNQTSMYLCASSQSGGAYEQYFGPGTRLTVT.

The CDR3 region is CASSLKGQAYSNQPQHF. In nucleotides, the CDR3 is TGTGCCAGCAGTTTAAAGGGGCAAGCCTATAGCAATCAGCCCCAGCATTTT. The chain has TRBV27 and TRBJ1-5; the D gene is possibly TRBD1 (5 bases). The germline V gene has CDR1 MNHEY and CDR2 SMNVEV (reference sequence). The V end lost 2 bases, the J end lost 0 bases, and 14 bases lay between the germline ends. CDR3 size: 17 residues.

The chain combines TRBV7-9 with TRBJ1-6; 9 bases match TRBD1. Losses at the gene ends were 8 bases for V and 7 bases for J; bases not matched to a gene: 9. The CDR3 is 15 residues long. The germline gives CDR1 SEHNR, CDR2 FQNEAQ (reference sequence). The CDR3 protein is CASSVTGGQNSPLHF. The CDR3 DNA sequence: TGTGCCAGCTCCGTGACAGGGGGGCAGAATTCACCCCTCCACTTT.

This sequence joins TRBV7-9 and TRBJ2-1; D is ambiguous. Germline CDR1 is SEHNR and CDR2 is FQNEAQ (reference sequence). The V gene lost 7 bases and the J gene lost 4 bases, with 14 bases spanning the gap. The length of the CDR3 is 14 residues. The CDR3 nucleotides read TGTGCCAGCACCTATATTCGAGTTTACAATGAGCAGTTCTTC. It is translated as CASTYIRVYNEQFF.

This clone occurred a few times. The chain has TRBV30 and TRBJ1-1; D uncertain. V lost 4 bases and J lost 1, with 13 bases in between. CDR3 length: 14 amino acids. Germline CDR1 reads GTSNPN; CDR2 reads SVGIG (reference sequence). This CDR3 is CAWKIGPTNTEAFF. DNA for the CDR3: TGTGCCTGGAAGATCGGACCTACGAACACTGAAGCTTTCTTT.

CDR3: CASSNYGGRNQPQHF. CDR3 nucleotide sequence: TGTGCCAGTAGTAATTATGGGGGTCGTAATCAGCCCCAGCATTTT. This sequence joins TRBV19 and TRBJ1-5; D is perhaps TRBD1 (5 bases). Trimming removed 4 bases at V and 4 bases at J, with 14 bases between. From germline, CDR1 is LNHDA and CDR2 SQIVND (reference sequence). This CDR3 region has 15 residues.

This clone was picked up a small number of times. The gene calls are TRBV28 and TRBJ2-2, with TRBD1 identical over 9 bases. Germline V gene data show CDR1 as MDHEN and CDR2 as SYDVKM. With 5 bases clipped from V and 7 bases from J, the junction kept 11 bases outside the gene matches. The CDR3 is 16 residues long. The DNA of the CDR3 is TGTGCCAGCAGTACCCCGGGACAGGGCAGTGGCGGGGAGCTGTTTTTT. Translated: CASSTPGQGSGGELFF.

This clone appeared a few times. This chain connects TRBV25-1 to TRBJ1-5; a weak D match, TRBD1 (6 bases). V lost 6 bases to trimming and J lost 3 bases, with 9 bases between them. CDR3 size: 13 residues. From germline, CDR1 is MGHDK and CDR2 SYGVNS. In DNA, the CDR3 is TGTGCCAGCAGGGGGGCTAACAATCAGCCCCAGCATTTT. Translating it yields CASRGANNQPQHF.

V gene TRBV5-6 combines with J gene TRBJ1-2; TRBD1 matches at 7 bases. Germline CDR1 and CDR2: SGHDT and YYEEEE. V lost 1 base to trimming and J lost 7 bases; unmatched junction nucleotides: 7. The CDR3 totals 14 residues. CDR3 DNA sequence: TGTGCCAGCAGCTTGAGAGGGGGCGTGTTTGGCTACACCTTC. Translation: CASSLRGGVFGYTF.

The chain has TRBV11-2 and TRBJ2-1; TRBD1 agrees at 7 bases. In germline, CDR1 is SGHAT, CDR2 FQNNGV. The CDR3 loop spans 13 amino acids. V shed 5 bases and J 8 bases; nucleotides not matched to a gene: 6. The CDR3 nucleotides are TGTGCCAGCAGCCCCGGACAGGCCTATGAGCAGTTCTTC. Translation: CASSPGQAYEQFF. The variable domain in full, completed from reference TRBV11-2 and TRBJ2-1, reads EAGVAQSPRYKIIEKRQSVAFWCNPISGHATLYWYQQILGQGPKLLIQFQNNGVVDDSQLPKDRFSAERLKGVDSTLKIQPAKLEDSAVYLCASSPGQAYEQFFGPGTRLTVL.

A few counts support this clone. This chain joins TRBV5-4 and TRBJ2-1; D uncertain. The CDR3 consists of 15 residues. Germline CDR1 and CDR2: SGHNT and YYREEE (reference sequence). V dropped 3 bases and J dropped 3 bases, with 13 bases sitting between them. Written as DNA, the CDR3 is TGTGCCAGCAGCTCGCCCGGAACACACTACAATGAGCAGTTCTTC. As protein: CASSSPGTHYNEQFF.

The chain employs TRBV4-1 and TRBJ2-4; D gene uncertain. V lost 1 base and J lost 0, with 7 bases in between. This CDR3 has 15 residues. Looked up from germline, CDR1 is MGHRA and CDR2 is YSYEKL. The CDR3 DNA reads as TGCGCCAGCAGCCAAGGGCAGCTAGCCAAAAACATTCAGTACTTC. As protein: CASSQGQLAKNIQYF.

This clone was recorded a few times. J is TRBJ1-6 and V is TRBV5-1, with D unresolved. CDR3 size: 18 residues. Germline values: CDR1 SGHRS, CDR2 YFSETQ. Between the trimmed V and J ends, which lost 2 bases and 0 bases, there was a span of 15 bases. CDR3 residues: CASSFAEPGSSYNSPLHF. DNA of the CDR3: TGCGCCAGCAGCTTTGCCGAACCGGGGAGCTCCTATAATTCACCCCTCCACTTT.

V usage is TRBV6-1 and J usage is TRBJ2-7; D remains ambiguous. CDR1 and CDR2 from the germline V gene are MNHNS and SASEGT. This CDR3 has 10 amino acids. Trimming shortened V by 8 bases and J by 12 bases, and 14 bases separated the two germline ends. CDR3 in amino acids: CASPKAQRYF. The DNA of the CDR3 is TGTGCCAGCCCAAAAGCACAGCGGTACTTC.